A selection of T cell receptor beta chains follows, all from one sample in a study of spatial heterogeneity in lung cancer. TCRdb analysed the 5' RACE reads with MiXCR anew, one entry per CDR3 protein. Among under 5,000 distinct CDR3 sequences listed, roughly 29% were seen once. Specimen: lung tumor tissue, collected at surgery. Receptors originate from a female donor with early-stage non-small cell lung cancer. Both conserved end residues are part of each CDR3. The order of the fields is CDR3 DNA, CDR3 protein, V gene, J gene, D gene, clone size. A D gene is named only where the DNA matches it firmly. Size is stated for part of the rows, as once, few or many counts, or as a class when the clone is expanded.

CDR3 DNA: TGTGCCAGCAGTTTCCTTGGGACAGAAGAGACCCAGTACTTC
CDR3 protein: CASSFLGTEETQYF
V gene: TRBV28
J gene: TRBJ2-5
D gene: TRBD1
clone size: .

CDR3 DNA: TGTGCCAGCAGCAGAATCGGGGGGGCTGCTGGCGAGCAGTACTTC
CDR3 protein: CASSRIGGAAGEQYF
V gene: TRBV7-2
J gene: TRBJ2-7
D gene: TRBD2
clone size: medium-sized

CDR3 DNA: TGTGCCAGCAGTGGCCGGGGTGCAGGGTCCTATAATTCACCCCTCCACTTT
CDR3 protein: CASSGRGAGSYNSPLHF
V gene: TRBV12-3/TRBV12-4
J gene: TRBJ1-6
D gene: .
clone size: many

CDR3 DNA: TGCGCCAGCAGCTTGGAGAGCTATCCCCAAGAGACCCAGTACTTC
CDR3 protein: CASSLESYPQETQYF
V gene: TRBV5-1
J gene: TRBJ2-5
D gene: .
clone size: .

CDR3 DNA: TGTGCCAGCACTCCCGGGACAGGCGTAACCTACGAGCAGTACTTC
CDR3 protein: CASTPGTGVTYEQYF
V gene: TRBV6-6
J gene: TRBJ2-7
D gene: TRBD1
clone size: once

CDR3 DNA: TGTGCCAGCAGCCTCGCGGCGAATCAGCCCCAGCATTTT
CDR3 protein: CASSLAANQPQHF
V gene: TRBV6-2/TRBV6-3
J gene: TRBJ1-5
D gene: .
clone size: few

CDR3 DNA: TGTGCCAGCACCAGGGGTAGTGACTATGGCTACACCTTC
CDR3 protein: CASTRGSDYGYTF
V gene: TRBV2
J gene: TRBJ1-2
D gene: .
clone size: medium-sized

CDR3 DNA: TGTGCCAGCTTATCGCCCGGTGGACTCATCTACGAGCAGTACTTC
CDR3 protein: CASLSPGGLIYEQYF
V gene: TRBV7-6
J gene: TRBJ2-7
D gene: .
clone size: .

CDR3 DNA: TGTGCCAGCAGCTTAAAGGGCCGGACAGAGAATAATTCACCCCTCCACTTT
CDR3 protein: CASSLKGRTENNSPLHF
V gene: TRBV7-3
J gene: TRBJ1-6
D gene: .
clone size: medium-sized

CDR3 DNA: TGTGCCAGCAGCTTCGGGGCGGAAAAACTGTTTTTT
CDR3 protein: CASSFGAEKLFF
V gene: TRBV7-7
J gene: TRBJ1-4
D gene: .
clone size: many

CDR3 DNA: TGCGCCAGCAGCCAAGATCCAGGGAACACTGAAGCTTTCTTT
CDR3 protein: CASSQDPGNTEAFF
V gene: TRBV4-3
J gene: TRBJ1-1
D gene: .
clone size: .

CDR3 DNA: TGTGCCAGCGGGGACTATGGCTACACCTTC
CDR3 protein: CASGDYGYTF
V gene: TRBV12-3/TRBV12-4
J gene: TRBJ1-2
D gene: .
clone size: many

CDR3 DNA: TGTGCCAGCAGTTTCACAGGGGCCGGGGACCAATTGGTGTTTTTT
CDR3 protein: CASSFTGAGDQLVFF
V gene: TRBV6-5
J gene: TRBJ2-2
D gene: TRBD1
clone size: .

CDR3 DNA: TGCAGTGCTTTACAGGGGGCGACTAATGAAAAACTGTTTTTT
CDR3 protein: CSALQGATNEKLFF
V gene: TRBV20-1
J gene: TRBJ1-4
D gene: TRBD1
clone size: medium-sized

CDR3 DNA: TGTGCCAGCAGGGCAGTTTCGAACACCGGGGAGCTGTTTTTT
CDR3 protein: CASRAVSNTGELFF
V gene: TRBV2
J gene: TRBJ2-2
D gene: .
clone size: medium-sized

CDR3 DNA: TGCAGCGCCCTAAGGGGGACAGGGACATACGAGCAGTACTTC
CDR3 protein: CSALRGTGTYEQYF
V gene: TRBV29-1
J gene: TRBJ2-7
D gene: TRBD1
clone size: .

CDR3 DNA: TGTGCCAGCAGCTTGGTGGCCAGGGGGCCCTACGAGCAGTACTTC
CDR3 protein: CASSLVARGPYEQYF
V gene: TRBV5-5
J gene: TRBJ2-7
D gene: TRBD1
clone size: .

CDR3 DNA: TGCAGCGTTGTGGGGACAGCGAAGACTGAAGCTTTCTTT
CDR3 protein: CSVVGTAKTEAFF
V gene: TRBV29-1
J gene: TRBJ1-1
D gene: TRBD1
clone size: .